The clone carrying this T cell receptor (beta chain) was seen a handful of times. Its matching antigen is unknown. The CDR3 totals 15 residues. Germline values: CDR1 LGHNA, CDR2 YSLEER. V dropped 0 bases and J dropped 7; count of bases not matched to a gene: 6. Quantitative 5'-RACE was performed with molecular barcodes, and it yielded the TCR beta libraries. TCRdb fed the 5' RACE reads into MiXCR, producing one record per CDR3 protein. The table has a few hundred thousand distinct CDR3 sequences, roughly 20% seen once; the top ten hold about 4%. This specimen belongs to a study of CD8 T cells in ankylosing spondylitis. Study-wide results and caveats: Existing reports had already noted some motif variants in reactive arthritis synovial fluid and blood. Seemingly distinctive of ankylosing spondylitis blood was a TCR beta motif formed by eight highly homologous variants. Disease-linked clones bore a CD8+ phenotype and were relatively rare in peripheral blood.

This rearrangement joins TRBV4-3 to TRBJ2-3, with 8 bases that match TRBD2. The TCR originated in a female donor with ankylosing spondylitis or in good health (not recorded which). Input material: blood, either unsorted or a sorted T cell fraction (not recorded which). The CDR3 here is CASSQETGGLYTQYF. The CDR3 coding sequence is TGCGCCAGCAGCCAAGAGACGGGAGGGCTATATACGCAGTATTTT.